The rows below give T cell receptor beta chains drawn from one sample of a study of shared clonotypes between healthy human individuals. Produced via immunoSEQ multiplex PCR; TCRdb's table is partial and in-frame only. The repertoire includes 1,500,000 or so clones, approximately 98.5% of them detected once, and around 0.33% sits in the top ten. The sample consisted of naive CD4+ T cells sorted from blood. The source is a young man in good health. Both conserved end residues are part of each CDR3. Each record gives: CDR3 protein, CDR3 DNA, D gene, J gene, clone size, V gene. A D gene is named only where the DNA matches it firmly. Rows give clone size only sometimes, using once, few, many, or a class for an expanded clone.

CDR3aa: CASSKTIDLNYGYTF; CDR3nt: TGTGCCAGCAGTAAGACGATCGACCTCAACTATGGCTACACCTTC; d_gene: .; j_gene: TRBJ1-2; abundance: .; v_gene: TRBV28
CDR3aa: CASSLVGGGRASYNEQFF; CDR3nt: TGTGCCAGCAGCTTAGTAGGCGGTGGCAGGGCGAGCTACAATGAGCAGTTCTTC; d_gene: .; j_gene: TRBJ2-1; abundance: .; v_gene: TRBV7-9
CDR3aa: CASSYGTSGRALLSNEQFF; CDR3nt: TGTGCCAGCAGCTACGGGACTAGCGGGAGGGCCCTCTTGAGCAATGAGCAGTTCTTC; d_gene: TRBD2; j_gene: TRBJ2-1; abundance: .; v_gene: TRBV7-9
CDR3aa: CASSYGGTSGGTDTQYF; CDR3nt: TGTGCCAGCAGCTATGGAGGGACTAGCGGGGGCACAGATACGCAGTATTTT; d_gene: TRBD2; j_gene: TRBJ2-3; abundance: .; v_gene: TRBV11-3
CDR3aa: CASSTTGGGGGNTIYF; CDR3nt: TGTGCCAGCAGTACTACAGGGGGCGGCGGTGGAAACACCATATATTTT; d_gene: TRBD1; j_gene: TRBJ1-3; abundance: .; v_gene: TRBV2
CDR3aa: CAISEYRGAGEQPQHF; CDR3nt: TGTGCCATCAGTGAGTACAGGGGAGCGGGTGAACAGCCCCAGCATTTT; d_gene: TRBD1; j_gene: TRBJ1-5; abundance: .; v_gene: TRBV10-3
CDR3aa: CASKLGEVTYEQYF; CDR3nt: TGTGCCAGCAAACTCGGGGAAGTAACTTACGAGCAGTACTTC; d_gene: .; j_gene: TRBJ2-7; abundance: .; v_gene: TRBV6-1
CDR3aa: CASSWAAEAFF; CDR3nt: TGTGCCAGCAGCTGGGCGGCCGAAGCTTTCTTT; d_gene: .; j_gene: TRBJ1-1; abundance: .; v_gene: TRBV7-2
CDR3aa: CASSRTSGSYEQYF; CDR3nt: TGTGCCAGCAGTAGGACTAGCGGGAGCTACGAGCAGTACTTC; d_gene: TRBD2; j_gene: TRBJ2-7; abundance: .; v_gene: TRBV28
CDR3aa: CASKGSPGTSGIYNEQFF; CDR3nt: TGTGCCAGTAAGGGGTCCCCCGGGACTAGCGGGATTTACAATGAGCAGTTCTTC; d_gene: TRBD2; j_gene: TRBJ2-1; abundance: .; v_gene: TRBV19
CDR3aa: CAWSDREPQPQHF; CDR3nt: TGTGCCTGGAGTGACAGGGAGCCACAGCCCCAGCATTTT; d_gene: .; j_gene: TRBJ1-5; abundance: once; v_gene: TRBV30
CDR3aa: CASSFGTAMGETQYF; CDR3nt: TGCGCCAGCAGCTTCGGGACAGCTATGGGAGAGACCCAGTACTTC; d_gene: TRBD1; j_gene: TRBJ2-5; abundance: .; v_gene: TRBV5-1
CDR3aa: CATSRDPGGDYTF; CDR3nt: TGTGCCACCAGCAGAGATCCGGGAGGAGACTACACCTTC; d_gene: .; j_gene: TRBJ1-2; abundance: .; v_gene: TRBV15
CDR3aa: CASSLVIALNTGELFF; CDR3nt: TGCGCCAGCAGCTTGGTTATAGCGCTAAACACCGGGGAGCTGTTTTTT; d_gene: .; j_gene: TRBJ2-2; abundance: .; v_gene: TRBV5-1
CDR3aa: CASSEGVTTQPQHF; CDR3nt: TGTGCCAGCAGTGAAGGGGTTACGACTCAGCCCCAGCATTTT; d_gene: .; j_gene: TRBJ1-5; abundance: .; v_gene: TRBV6-1
CDR3aa: CASSQVTGNTEAFF; CDR3nt: TGTGCCAGCAGCCAAGTGACAGGGAACACTGAAGCTTTCTTT; d_gene: .; j_gene: TRBJ1-1; abundance: .; v_gene: TRBV14
CDR3aa: CASSPRLAANSYEQYF; CDR3nt: TGTGCCAGCAGCCCGCGACTAGCGGCAAATTCCTACGAGCAGTACTTC; d_gene: TRBD2; j_gene: TRBJ2-7; abundance: .; v_gene: TRBV7-9
CDR3aa: CASSAQGRGNEQFF; CDR3nt: TGTGCCAGCAGCGCCCAGGGGCGAGGCAATGAGCAGTTCTTC; d_gene: .; j_gene: TRBJ2-1; abundance: .; v_gene: TRBV7-9
CDR3aa: CASSPRLREWTEQFF; CDR3nt: TGTGCCAGCAGCCCGCGTTTGCGGGAGTGGACTGAGCAGTTCTTC; d_gene: TRBD2; j_gene: TRBJ2-1; abundance: .; v_gene: TRBV9
CDR3aa: CASSFYPTDTQYF; CDR3nt: TGTGCCAGCAGTTTCTACCCCACAGATACGCAGTATTTT; d_gene: .; j_gene: TRBJ2-3; abundance: .; v_gene: TRBV28
CDR3aa: CASSPLTGELFF; CDR3nt: TGTGCCAGCTCACCCTTAACCGGGGAGCTGTTTTTT; d_gene: .; j_gene: TRBJ2-2; abundance: .; v_gene: TRBV18
CDR3aa: CASSQGWQETQYF; CDR3nt: TGTGCCAGCAGCCAAGGGTGGCAAGAGACCCAGTACTTC; d_gene: .; j_gene: TRBJ2-5; abundance: .; v_gene: TRBV7-2
CDR3aa: CASSYRDGTYNEQFF; CDR3nt: TGTGCCAGCAGCTACCGGGACGGCACCTACAATGAGCAGTTCTTC; d_gene: .; j_gene: TRBJ2-1; abundance: .; v_gene: TRBV11-2
CDR3aa: CATSRGDRIIETQYF; CDR3nt: TGTGCCACCAGCAGAGGGGACAGGATAATAGAGACCCAGTACTTC; d_gene: TRBD1; j_gene: TRBJ2-5; abundance: .; v_gene: TRBV15
CDR3aa: CASRTLRGPLYEQYF; CDR3nt: TGTGCCAGCAGGACCCTTAGGGGACCTCTCTACGAGCAGTACTTC; d_gene: .; j_gene: TRBJ2-7; abundance: .; v_gene: TRBV7-3
CDR3aa: CASTPDRGYNYGYTF; CDR3nt: TGTGCCAGCACCCCGGACAGGGGGTACAACTATGGCTACACCTTC; d_gene: TRBD1; j_gene: TRBJ1-2; abundance: .; v_gene: TRBV6-1
CDR3aa: CASSPGTGGVANTGELFF; CDR3nt: TGCGCCAGCAGCCCCGGGACAGGGGGAGTCGCGAACACCGGGGAGCTGTTTTTT; d_gene: TRBD1; j_gene: TRBJ2-2; abundance: .; v_gene: TRBV5-1
CDR3aa: CASSRTGSYEQYF; CDR3nt: TGTGCCAGCAGTAGGACAGGGTCTTACGAGCAGTACTTC; d_gene: TRBD1; j_gene: TRBJ2-7; abundance: .; v_gene: TRBV28
CDR3aa: CASSDAGPPAEAFF; CDR3nt: TGTGCCAGCAGTGACGCCGGCCCGCCGGCTGAAGCTTTCTTT; d_gene: .; j_gene: TRBJ1-1; abundance: .; v_gene: TRBV6-4
CDR3aa: CASSPMVSSGWSSYEQYF; CDR3nt: TGTGCCAGCAGCCCAATGGTGTCTAGCGGGTGGAGCTCCTACGAGCAGTACTTC; d_gene: TRBD2; j_gene: TRBJ2-7; abundance: once; v_gene: TRBV2
CDR3aa: CASRPGGTEKDTQYF; CDR3nt: TGTGCCAGTAGACCCGGGGGGACAGAAAAGGATACGCAGTATTTT; d_gene: .; j_gene: TRBJ2-3; abundance: .; v_gene: TRBV6-1
CDR3aa: CASSPGLSNTGELFF; CDR3nt: TGTGCCAGCTCACCGGGATTGTCGAACACCGGGGAGCTGTTTTTT; d_gene: .; j_gene: TRBJ2-2; abundance: .; v_gene: TRBV18
CDR3aa: CASIGAGGTTDTQYF; CDR3nt: TGTGCCAGCATAGGAGCGGGAGGGACCACAGATACGCAGTATTTT; d_gene: TRBD2; j_gene: TRBJ2-3; abundance: .; v_gene: TRBV28
CDR3aa: CASSPSYEQYF; CDR3nt: TGTGCCAGCAGTCCGTCCTACGAGCAGTACTTC; d_gene: .; j_gene: TRBJ2-7; abundance: .; v_gene: TRBV6-6
CDR3aa: CASSLLGSDQPQHF; CDR3nt: TGTGCCAGCAGTTTATTAGGCTCCGATCAGCCCCAGCATTTT; d_gene: .; j_gene: TRBJ1-5; abundance: .; v_gene: TRBV27
CDR3aa: CASSLGHNIGNTIYF; CDR3nt: TGTGCCAGCAGCTTGGGACACAACATTGGAAACACCATATATTTT; d_gene: .; j_gene: TRBJ1-3; abundance: .; v_gene: TRBV5-6
CDR3aa: CASSVGNSGAYEQYF; CDR3nt: TGTGCCAGCAGCGTAGGAAATAGCGGGGCCTACGAGCAGTACTTC; d_gene: TRBD2; j_gene: TRBJ2-7; abundance: .; v_gene: TRBV9
CDR3aa: CSARRDTIYF; CDR3nt: TGCAGTGCCCGACGGGACACCATATATTTT; d_gene: .; j_gene: TRBJ1-3; abundance: .; v_gene: TRBV20-1
CDR3aa: CASSLLGDSSYEQYF; CDR3nt: TGTGCCAGCAGTTTACTCGGGGATAGCTCCTACGAGCAGTACTTC; d_gene: .; j_gene: TRBJ2-7; abundance: .; v_gene: TRBV2
CDR3aa: CASSLGELDTEAFF; CDR3nt: TGCGCCAGCAGCTTGGGGGAGCTGGACACTGAAGCTTTCTTT; d_gene: .; j_gene: TRBJ1-1; abundance: .; v_gene: TRBV5-1
CDR3aa: CASSLAFRGGYGYTF; CDR3nt: TGTGCCAGCAGCTTAGCCTTCAGGGGTGGATATGGCTACACCTTC; d_gene: .; j_gene: TRBJ1-2; abundance: .; v_gene: TRBV7-2
CDR3aa: CASSLRSGGQGLYF; CDR3nt: TGTGCCAGCAGCTTACGGTCCGGTGGACAGGGGTTGTACTTC; d_gene: TRBD1; j_gene: TRBJ2-4; abundance: .; v_gene: TRBV7-8
CDR3aa: CSVGTSSNQPQHF; CDR3nt: TGCAGCGTGGGGACCTCTAGCAATCAGCCCCAGCATTTT; d_gene: .; j_gene: TRBJ1-5; abundance: .; v_gene: TRBV29-1
CDR3aa: CASTFQGAYNEQFF; CDR3nt: TGTGCCAGCACCTTTCAGGGGGCCTACAATGAGCAGTTCTTC; d_gene: TRBD1; j_gene: TRBJ2-1; abundance: .; v_gene: TRBV5-4
CDR3aa: CSPRGDSYEQYF; CDR3nt: TGCAGCCCCAGGGGAGACTCCTACGAGCAGTACTTC; d_gene: .; j_gene: TRBJ2-7; abundance: .; v_gene: TRBV29-1
CDR3aa: CASSPGTGVRGGVEKLFF; CDR3nt: TGTGCCAGCAGCCCCGGGACAGGGGTGAGGGGTGGTGTTGAAAAACTGTTTTTT; d_gene: TRBD1; j_gene: TRBJ1-4; abundance: .; v_gene: TRBV5-4
CDR3aa: CASSDGSGRRVNEQFF; CDR3nt: TGTGCCAGCAGTGACGGCAGCGGGAGGCGGGTCAATGAGCAGTTCTTC; d_gene: TRBD2; j_gene: TRBJ2-1; abundance: .; v_gene: TRBV6-4
CDR3aa: CASSDPRTALSYEQYF; CDR3nt: TGTGCCAGCAGTGATCCCCGGACGGCACTCTCCTACGAGCAGTACTTC; d_gene: .; j_gene: TRBJ2-7; abundance: .; v_gene: TRBV28
CDR3aa: CAISISGPNTGELFF; CDR3nt: TGTGCCATCAGTATAAGCGGACCGAACACCGGGGAGCTGTTTTTT; d_gene: .; j_gene: TRBJ2-2; abundance: .; v_gene: TRBV10-3
CDR3aa: CASRHSIRDFYQPQHF; CDR3nt: TGTGCCAGCAGGCATAGCATCCGGGACTTTTATCAGCCCCAGCATTTT; d_gene: .; j_gene: TRBJ1-5; abundance: .; v_gene: TRBV5-8
CDR3aa: CASSDRTSHCAF; CDR3nt: TGTGCCAGCAGTGACCGGACTAGTCACTGTGCCTTC; d_gene: TRBD2; j_gene: TRBJ2-7; abundance: .; v_gene: TRBV28
CDR3aa: CASSLGPGQGIYEQYF; CDR3nt: TGCGCCAGCAGCTTAGGCCCGGGACAGGGGATCTACGAGCAGTACTTC; d_gene: TRBD1; j_gene: TRBJ2-7; abundance: .; v_gene: TRBV5-1
CDR3aa: CASSFMGTGRNEQYF; CDR3nt: TGCGCCAGCAGCTTCATGGGGACAGGGAGAAACGAGCAGTACTTC; d_gene: TRBD1; j_gene: TRBJ2-7; abundance: .; v_gene: TRBV5-1
CDR3aa: CASSPPGLQPQHF; CDR3nt: TGTGCCAGCTCACCGCCTGGGCTTCAGCCCCAGCATTTT; d_gene: .; j_gene: TRBJ1-5; abundance: .; v_gene: TRBV18
CDR3aa: CASSLFLGTEAFF; CDR3nt: TGTGCCAGCAGCTTATTTTTGGGCACTGAAGCTTTCTTT; d_gene: .; j_gene: TRBJ1-1; abundance: .; v_gene: TRBV11-3